These T cell receptor beta chains were read from a single sample in a study of T-cell reconstitution after alpha-beta-depleted transplantation in children. From the PCR reads, TCRdb called clonotypes with MiXCR, one entry per CDR3 protein. The table lists approximately 500,000 distinct CDR3 sequences, 10% to 13% of them singletons. The sample in question was PBMCs, obtained before TCRalphabeta/CD19-depleted stem cell transplant. The source is a child aged 2 to 15 with inherited bone marrow failure, due to receive a stem cell transplant. The CDR3 runs from the conserved cysteine through the conserved F or W. D genes are given only for firm matches. The listing skips clone size in some rows; elsewhere it reads once, few, many or a size class.

abundance,v_gene,d_gene,j_gene,CDR3nt,CDR3aa
many,TRBV15,TRBD2,TRBJ2-1,TGTGCCACCAGCGGATGGGGTGCGGGAGGGCGTAATGAGCAGTTCTTC,CATSGWGAGGRNEQFF
NA,TRBV5-1,TRBD2,TRBJ2-1,TGCGCCAGCGGCCTGAGCGGGGGGGCGAATCGAAACCACAATGAGCAGTTCTTC,CASGLSGGANRNHNEQFF
many,TRBV15,NA,TRBJ2-7,TGTGCCACCAGCAGAGGGGCAGTCTCCTACGAGCAGTACTTC,CATSRGAVSYEQYF
many,TRBV20-1,NA,TRBJ2-3,TGCAGTGCTAGCTGGGGATCAACTACAGATACGCAGTATTTT,CSASWGSTTDTQYF
NA,TRBV6-6,TRBD1,TRBJ2-2,TGTGCCAGCTGGACAGGGGGCACCGGGGAGCTGTTTTTT,CASWTGGTGELFF
NA,TRBV30,NA,TRBJ2-1,TGTGCCTGGAGTGCCCAACTAGTGTATGAGCAGTTCTTC,CAWSAQLVYEQFF
many,TRBV20-1,TRBD2,TRBJ2-4,TGCAGTGCTACGCCTCAAGCGGGGTCCAACATTCAGTACTTC,CSATPQAGSNIQYF
many,TRBV5-5,NA,TRBJ2-1,TGTGCCAGCAAAGACAGGGAGATGCTAGCGGCCAATGAGCAGTTCTTC,CASKDREMLAANEQFF
many,TRBV5-1,NA,TRBJ2-7,TGCGCCAGCAGCTTGGGTTCAGGCACTCACTACGAGCAGTACTTC,CASSLGSGTHYEQYF
many,TRBV4-3,TRBD2,TRBJ2-5,TGCGCCAGCAGCCAAGAGGCAGCGGGAGAGGGAGAGACCCAGTACTTC,CASSQEAAGEGETQYF
many,TRBV20-1,NA,TRBJ2-5,TGCAGTGCTAGAGATGGCTTTAAGGGAGCGTACCAAGAGACCCAGTACTTC,CSARDGFKGAYQETQYF
many,TRBV6-2/TRBV6-3,TRBD1,TRBJ1-5,TGTGCCAGCGGATACACAGGGGATGATAGCAATCAGCCCCAGCATTTT,CASGYTGDDSNQPQHF
many,TRBV5-4,TRBD2,TRBJ2-3,TGTGCCAGCAGCTTGACTAGCGGGAGGGGAGATACGCAGTATTTT,CASSLTSGRGDTQYF
many,TRBV11-2,NA,TRBJ1-3,TGTGCCAGCAGCTTAGAAGGGCAGCTAGGAAACACCATATATTTT,CASSLEGQLGNTIYF
NA,TRBV12-3/TRBV12-4,NA,TRBJ2-1,TGTGCCAGCAGTTTCTCAGCGGGGAGGGGGGATGAGCAGTTCTTC,CASSFSAGRGDEQFF
many,TRBV12-3/TRBV12-4,TRBD2,TRBJ2-3,TGTGCCAGCAGTCTTAGCGGGAGCTCAGATACGCAGTATTTT,CASSLSGSSDTQYF
many,TRBV6-1,NA,TRBJ2-1,TGTGCCAGCAGTCTCCGGACTCGTCGTGATGAGCAGTTCTTC,CASSLRTRRDEQFF
many,TRBV20-1,TRBD2,TRBJ2-5,TGCAGTGCTAGGACCTTAGCGGGAGTCGAGACCCAGTACTTC,CSARTLAGVETQYF
few,TRBV5-1,TRBD2,TRBJ2-3,TGCGCCAGCATCTGGCGGACTAGCGGGGTTACAGATACGCAGTATTTT,CASIWRTSGVTDTQYF
many,TRBV7-2,TRBD2,TRBJ2-7,TGTGCCAGCAGCTTAGTTGCGGGAGTACGCTACGAGCAGTACTTC,CASSLVAGVRYEQYF
few,TRBV7-2,TRBD2,TRBJ2-2,TGTGCCAGCAGCTTAGCACTAGCGGGAGTGAACACCGGGGAGCTGTTTTTT,CASSLALAGVNTGELFF
NA,TRBV10-3,TRBD1,TRBJ2-1,TGTGCCATCAGTGAGTCGGCTGATACAGGGGAGCGTGAGCAGTTCTTC,CAISESADTGEREQFF
many,TRBV27,NA,TRBJ2-6,TGTGCCAGCAGTCCCTATATTTCCTCTGGGGCCAACGTCCTGACTTTC,CASSPYISSGANVLTF
few,TRBV11-2,TRBD2,TRBJ2-1,TGTGCCAGCAGCTTAGAGACTAGCGGGAGACCTTCTTACAATGAGCAGTTCTTC,CASSLETSGRPSYNEQFF
many,TRBV12-3/TRBV12-4,NA,TRBJ2-7,TGTGCCAGCAGTCCTCCCCGGTTCCCCTACGAGCAGTACTTC,CASSPPRFPYEQYF
NA,TRBV4-2,NA,TRBJ2-2,TGTGCCAGCAGCCCCGGCCACCAGAGCATCGCCGGGGAGCTGTTTTTT,CASSPGHQSIAGELFF
NA,TRBV30,NA,TRBJ2-7,TGTGCCTGGAGTGTTTATGGGGTCGAGCAGTACTTC,CAWSVYGVEQYF
many,TRBV27,NA,TRBJ2-1,TGTGCCAGCAGTTTATCCCTGGTGGGATCCTACAATGAGCAGTTCTTC,CASSLSLVGSYNEQFF